This T cell receptor beta chain is from a study of shared clonotypes between healthy human individuals. With respect to this clone: Its antigen is unidentified.

Study-wide findings and caveats: Sequencing depth was a factor that was expected to affect clonotype sharing among donors. When naive CD4 clonotypes were compared across a few donors, around 5% were shared.

Sequenced by immunoSEQ multiplex PCR; TCRdb stores in-frame clones only, minus some. The sample has over 2 million clones, 92% seen once. This CDR3 comprises 15 residues. Trimming pared 3 bases from V and 3 bases from J, leaving 14 bases between. Germline CDR1 SGHRS, CDR2 YFSETQ. This chain links TRBV5-1 with TRBJ2-3; a weak D match, TRBD2 (6 bases). The sequencing sample was made of naive CD4+ T cells from PBMCs. Subset defined: CD45RA+ positively selected. The TCR sequence derives from a man aged 18 to 29 in good health. Some clones in this sample may be carry-over from other donors' samples. CDR3 amino acids: CASSYVEGRTDTQYF. Written as DNA, the CDR3 is TGCGCCAGCAGCTATGTAGAAGGGAGGACAGATACGCAGTATTTT.